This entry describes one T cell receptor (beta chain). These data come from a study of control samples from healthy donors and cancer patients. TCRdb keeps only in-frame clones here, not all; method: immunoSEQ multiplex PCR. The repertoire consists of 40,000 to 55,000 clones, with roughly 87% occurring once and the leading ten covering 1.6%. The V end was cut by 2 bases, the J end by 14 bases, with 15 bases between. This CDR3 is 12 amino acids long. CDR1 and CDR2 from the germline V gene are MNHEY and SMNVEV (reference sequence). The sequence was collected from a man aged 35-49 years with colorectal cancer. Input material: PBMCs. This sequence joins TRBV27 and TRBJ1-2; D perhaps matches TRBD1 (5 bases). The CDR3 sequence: CASSLRGLQVTF. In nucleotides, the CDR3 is TGTGCCAGCAGTTTAAGGGGATTACAAGTAACCTTC.